This T cell receptor beta chain was documented in a study of T-cell reconstitution after alpha-beta-depleted transplantation in children. The V end lost 6 bases, the J end lost 0 bases, and 18 bases lay between the germline ends. The CDR3 covers 16 residues. Germline CDR1 and CDR2: DFQATT and SNEGSKA (reference sequence). Unique molecular identifiers were incorporated during preparation of the TCRbeta library. TCRdb reanalysed the PCR reads using MiXCR and keeps one entry per CDR3 protein. The sample lists 450,000 to 600,000 distinct CDR3 sequences, approximately 30% occurring once. This receptor was obtained from a human donor who donated a stem cell graft to a child with aplastic anemia. Sequencing used PBMCs from the stem cell graft donor, obtained from the stem cell graft. The V gene is TRBV20-1, the J gene TRBJ2-1; D is possibly TRBD1 or TRBD2 (5 bases each). The CDR3 DNA sequence: TGCAGTGCGGGGGACCCTGCGGCGGGCTCCTACAATGAGCAGTTCTTC. Residues: CSAGDPAAGSYNEQFF.